One TCR beta chain is described in this entry. Sequenced by immunoSEQ multiplex PCR; TCRdb stores in-frame clones only, minus some. This sample has around 160,000 clones, with about 81% found just once. These data belong to a study of T cell responses to AZD1222 COVID-19 vaccine. CDR3 length: 13 residues. V shed 4 bases and J shed 2 bases, with 9 bases lying between them. The germline V gene encodes CDR1 SGHDT and CDR2 YYEEEE. The V and J genes are TRBV5-6 and TRBJ2-5; D perhaps matches TRBD1 (6 bases). This specimen was peripheral blood, taken on day 0 of MenACWY control vaccination. This clonotype was obtained from an adult in good health. CDR3 sequence reads: CASSGGLQETQYF. CDR3 DNA sequence: TGTGCCAGCAGCGGGGGCCTACAAGAGACCCAGTACTTC. Complete variable domain (other parts from reference TRBV5-6 and TRBJ2-5): DAGVTQSPTHLIKTRGQQVTLRCSPKSGHDTVSWYQQALGQGPQFIFQYYEEEERQRGNFPDRFSGHQFPNYSSELNVNALLLGDSALYLCASSGGLQETQYFGPGTRLLVL.